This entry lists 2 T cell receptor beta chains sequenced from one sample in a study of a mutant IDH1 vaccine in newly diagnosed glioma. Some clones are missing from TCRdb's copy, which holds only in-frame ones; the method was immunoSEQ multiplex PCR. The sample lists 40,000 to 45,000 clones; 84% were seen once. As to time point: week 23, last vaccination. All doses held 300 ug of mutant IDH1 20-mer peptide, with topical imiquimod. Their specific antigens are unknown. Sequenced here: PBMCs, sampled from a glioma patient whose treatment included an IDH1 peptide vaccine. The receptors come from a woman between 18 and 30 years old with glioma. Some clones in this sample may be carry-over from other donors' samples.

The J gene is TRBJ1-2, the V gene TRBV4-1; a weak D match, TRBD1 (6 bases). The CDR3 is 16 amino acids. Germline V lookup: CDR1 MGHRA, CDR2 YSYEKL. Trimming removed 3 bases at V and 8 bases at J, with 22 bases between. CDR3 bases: TGCGCCAGCAGCCAGCTCCAGGGGTCCCCCGGATCGGGCTACACCTTC. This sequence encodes CASSQLQGSPGSGYTF.

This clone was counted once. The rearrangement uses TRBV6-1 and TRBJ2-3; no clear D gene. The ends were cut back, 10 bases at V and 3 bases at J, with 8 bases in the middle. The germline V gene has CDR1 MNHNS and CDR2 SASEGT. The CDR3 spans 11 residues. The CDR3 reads CATRITDTQYF. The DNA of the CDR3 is TGTGCCACCAGGATAACAGATACGCAGTATTTT.